Presented here are 3 T cell receptor beta chains from one specimen sequenced in a study of long-term antiretroviral therapy in people with HIV (dated by TCRdb to 2022 to 2024). The immunoSEQ hsTCRB v3.0 assay was used at survey level resolution to sequence the TRB variable region. Imported from immuneACCESS, the table was reduced by TCRdb to in-frame sequences with V and J called. These copies leave out some clones; in studies compared against another copy, an unresolved V gene accounts for under half, and the cause of the remainder is not known. Present in this sample are approximately 13,000 clones, roughly three quarters of which were seen just once. The ten largest clones take up approximately 21% of the sample. This specimen was unsorted PBMCs, taken 0.5 years before starting antiretroviral therapy. Source of these receptors: a woman between 40 and 55 years old with HIV.

The chain has TRBV5-4 and TRBJ2-7; the match to TRBD2 covers 7 bases. With 4 bases clipped from V and 2 bases from J, the junction kept 9 bases outside the gene matches. Germline values: CDR1 SGHNT, CDR2 YYREEE (reference sequence). The CDR3 covers 15 residues. For the CDR3, the DNA is TGTGCCAGCAGCCCCGGGGCTAGCGGCCCCTACGAGCAGTACTTC. Protein: CASSPGASGPYEQYF.

The chain carries TRBV10-3 and TRBJ1-1; D is undetermined. The V gene lost 4 bases and the J gene lost 1 base, with 10 bases spanning the gap. The CDR3 runs to 14 residues. Germline-derived CDR1 and CDR2 are ENHRY and SYGVKD. As DNA, the CDR3 is TGTGCCATCAGTGCGGTGGGAGAGAACACTGAAGCTTTCTTT. It yields the protein CAISAVGENTEAFF.

In the case of this clone: The junction and the germline gene differ at one end; a read error may be behind it. The genes are TRBV29-1 and TRBJ2-7; possibly TRBD1 for D (6 bases). This CDR3 has 15 residues. In germline, CDR1 is SQVTM, CDR2 ANQGSEA. CDR3 sequence reads: CSVEVPLQGSYEQYF. The CDR3 DNA follows: TGCAGCGTAGAAGTGCCCTTACAGGGATCCTACGAGCAGTACTTC.